These T cell receptor beta chains were read from a single sample in a study of blood T cell repertoires in COVID-19. TCRdb's table, derived via immunoSEQ multiplex PCR, lists solely in-frame clones and lacks some. The table shows 25,000 to 35,000 clones, with approximately 80% occurring only once. Sequencing input: peripheral blood. These receptors all stem from a woman aged 80 or over with acute or convalescent COVID-19. Each CDR3 is given with its conserved first and last residue. Fields, in order: V gene, CDR3 length, J gene, CDR3 protein.

TRBV4-1,16,TRBJ2-1,CASSQEGTGVYNEQFF
TRBV7-9,15,TRBJ1-1,CASSLPTGMNTEAFF
TRBV10-1,16,TRBJ2-1,CASSEEGAYSYNEQFF
TRBV19,15,TRBJ2-3,CASTASGVSTDTQYF
TRBV5-1,14,TRBJ2-3,CASRAVSAPDTQYF
TRBV2,11,TRBJ2-1,CASSALGEQFF
TRBV5-5,17,TRBJ2-7,CASSLVSSGRISYEQYF
TRBV3-1/TRBV3-2,15,TRBJ1-2,CASSPRGDRGGGYTF
TRBV27,14,TRBJ2-5,CASSSLTAKETQYF
TRBV28,14,TRBJ1-2,CASSPTGQGYGYTF
TRBV19,16,TRBJ2-2,CASSILPGTSPRELFF
TRBV7-9,16,TRBJ2-5,CASSSVGGVDQETQYF
TRBV27,17,TRBJ1-5,CASSAYHSGAALQPQHF
TRBV5-5,12,TRBJ2-1,CASSAGYNEQFF
TRBV7-9,15,TRBJ2-1,CASSLTVPSYNEQFF
TRBV12-3/TRBV12-4,13,TRBJ1-5,CASRGLGNQPQHF
TRBV5-1,12,TRBJ2-5,CASSSPGETQYF
TRBV2,14,TRBJ1-3,CASREGGRGNTIYF
TRBV7-2,13,TRBJ2-7,CASSLMAGVEQYF
TRBV7-8,14,TRBJ2-7,CASSLESGKYEQYF
TRBV7-9,15,TRBJ2-7,CASSSYGTGQYEQYF
TRBV5-1,13,TRBJ2-5,CASRTGAGETQYF
TRBV30,12,TRBJ2-1,CALGRGYNEQFF
TRBV6-5,15,TRBJ2-4,CASTKPEGAKNIQYF
TRBV28,15,TRBJ2-6,CASSFETSGANVLTF
TRBV24-1,14,TRBJ2-5,CATSEEGLGETQYF
TRBV19,14,TRBJ2-5,CASSISGGWETQYF
TRBV28,16,TRBJ2-1,CASSQITGGRGNEQFF
TRBV6-5,13,TRBJ1-1,CASGSSGNTEAFF
TRBV7-3,13,TRBJ2-7,CASSVYSGEEQYF
TRBV28,12,TRBJ2-7,CASSLPGQVKDF
TRBV7-2,15,TRBJ2-1,CASSLVRTTINEQFF
TRBV7-8,15,TRBJ2-7,CASTSTSGQTYEQYF
TRBV6-2/TRBV6-3,15,TRBJ1-5,CASSFSGARDQPQHF
TRBV5-6,16,TRBJ2-1,CASSPRSTSGRGEQFF
TRBV6-1,15,TRBJ2-7,CASSEPGQGGYEQYF
TRBV2,15,TRBJ2-3,CASSETRLDTDTQYF
TRBV6-1,17,TRBJ2-3,CASSEALGGVGTDTQYF
TRBV30,14,TRBJ2-1,CAWSASGQGSEQFF
TRBV11-2,15,TRBJ2-7,CASSLSTGTVVEQYF
TRBV5-4,14,TRBJ2-1,CASSRTSGGDEQFF
TRBV5-1,15,TRBJ2-5,CASSFMGQTQETQYF
TRBV15,16,TRBJ2-6,CATSRAGNSGANVLTF
TRBV7-6,16,TRBJ1-1,CASSLVPSRVGTEAFF
TRBV10-3,12,TRBJ2-7,CATVGQGYEQYF
TRBV10-1,13,TRBJ2-7,CASILASSYEQYF
TRBV7-2,16,TRBJ2-3,CASSLVSRGSTDTQYF
TRBV19,14,TRBJ2-1,CASSINLANNEQFF
TRBV2,16,TRBJ1-6,CASNYAGSRYNSPLHF
TRBV5-1,15,TRBJ2-5,CASSSVTGSQETQYF
TRBV7-9,13,TRBJ1-2,CASSPTGPYGYTF
TRBV27,16,TRBJ2-5,CASSLSGTGEKETQYF
TRBV6-5,10,TRBJ2-1,CASGNNEQFF